This T cell receptor (beta chain) was recovered during a study of blood T cells in healthy people across ages. Overall study results and limits: Expanded clonotype changes were possibly confounded by unknown donor CMV status. Investigators treated diversity estimates from one million T cells as underestimates. Both higher diversity and more naive CD4+ cells marked long-lived donors when set against aged donors.

About this clonotype: The antigen remains unidentified.

V lost 2 bases and J 3 bases, leaving 11 bases between the germline ends. This CDR3 spans 14 amino acids. The V gene's germline CDR1 is LGHDT and CDR2 YNNKEL (reference sequence). No fewer than 6 micrograms of total RNA were isolated from every sample. Using a J-beta primer mix together with a sample-barcoded 5' primer, a second PCR was run for about 6 to 12 cycles. TCRdb itself ran the 5' RACE reads through MiXCR, one entry per CDR3 protein. The table records approximately 1.5 million distinct CDR3 sequences, roughly 32% of them present only once. The gene calls are TRBV3-1 and TRBJ2-7; no definite D call. Sequences were obtained from blood. The TCR comes from a woman aged 30 to 39 in good health. The CDR3 nucleotides read TGTGCCAGCAGCCAAAGTGGTAGGAACTACGAGCAGTACTTC. It codes for CASSQSGRNYEQYF.